This record looks at one TCR beta chain sequence and its context. This clonotype was picked up many times. Its binding antigen is unknown. Per-nucleotide qualities are absent, and no much larger clonotype sits a single base away. The data were obtained in a study of T-cell memory formation after mild COVID-19 (dated by TCRdb to the early 2020s). Background on the whole study: TCR sequence clusters from the two donors were largely donor specific. In two donors, T-cell clones that expanded and contracted after mild COVID-19 were followed by sequencing TCRalpha and TCRbeta repertoires longitudinally. The cohort comprised two young, previously healthy adult volunteers, one female and one male. Paper-wide results and their limitations: The second-wave clones that peaked on day 37 were not confirmed to be SARS-CoV-2 specific. Only two mild cases were covered by the study, and larger cohorts that include severe cases with pre-infection samples were considered necessary. Clones contracting from day 15 to 85 had balanced CD4/CD8 phenotypes, while a second wave expanding from day 15 to 37 was biased towards CD4+. Contracting CD4+ clones turned up mainly in the CM and EM memory subsets, whereas EMRA was where CD8+ clones were enriched. Some responding clones were detected in pre-infection memory, which suggested that pre-existing cross-reactive memory T cells had joined the SARS-CoV-2 response.

V is pared back by 7 bases and J by 1 base, with 15 bases lying between the germline termini. The germline V gene encodes CDR1 MNHEY and CDR2 SVGAGI. From the cysteine up to the phenylalanine, the CDR3 has a length of 15 residues. Only the CDR3 DNA is retained, 45 bases long and in frame from the first base. The sequencing machine was an Illumina NovaSeq 6000. TCRalpha and TCRbeta cDNA libraries were built by 5'RACE with constant-segment primers, adding sample barcodes and unique molecular identifiers. RNA was extracted from every sample with Trizol reagent. The libraries were amplified in two PCR steps, and the second step added a second sample barcode and Illumina TruSeq adapters. Libraries were sequenced on an Illumina NovaSeq with 2 x 150 bp paired-end reads. In the original analysis: With migec v1.2.7, reads were demultiplexed and then collapsed into UMI-guided consensus sequences. Using mixcr v2.1.11, UMI consensuses were aligned to TRA and TRB V and J templates and then assembled into clonotypes. A clonotype was counted as expanded or contracted only when both edgeR and NoisET called the clonotype significant, with the noise models trained on biological replicates. For edgeR calls, the thresholds were a false discovery rate-adjusted p below 0.01 and a log2 fold-change of 1. As an exploratory analysis of dynamics, max-normalized trajectories of the 1000 most abundant clonotypes were examined by PCA with hierarchical clustering. Separately sequenced CD4+ and CD8+ repertoires were used to assign a CD4 or CD8 phenotype to each responding clone. TCRdb reprocessing: public reads trimmed at Q25 with fastp, clones called with MiXCR, in-frame beta chains kept. Rows with a matching CDR3 protein are joined into one entry that keeps the most common DNA and genes. TCRdb, not the original authors, processed these V and J calls. A total of tens of thousands of distinct CDR3 sequences appear in this sample, 9.3% of them only once. The ten largest clones take up 1% to 1.4% of the sample.

Ficoll-Paque density gradient centrifugation was the method used to isolate PBMCs. The sequence was collected from a man younger than 35 who had mild COVID-19 (a few samples of this study predate the infection). The sample titles of this study are shuffled in the database, so cell type and time point are left out; the donor was told from shared clones. The sequence is built from TRBV6-5 and TRBJ2-3, and perhaps TRBD2 as D gene, on 5 matching bases. Sequencing used PBMCs or a T cell subset sorted from them (not recorded which). CDR3 region: CASTQVWGGTDTQYF. The sequenced DNA is TGTGCCAGCACCCAAGTATGGGGAGGCACAGATACGCAGTATTTT.